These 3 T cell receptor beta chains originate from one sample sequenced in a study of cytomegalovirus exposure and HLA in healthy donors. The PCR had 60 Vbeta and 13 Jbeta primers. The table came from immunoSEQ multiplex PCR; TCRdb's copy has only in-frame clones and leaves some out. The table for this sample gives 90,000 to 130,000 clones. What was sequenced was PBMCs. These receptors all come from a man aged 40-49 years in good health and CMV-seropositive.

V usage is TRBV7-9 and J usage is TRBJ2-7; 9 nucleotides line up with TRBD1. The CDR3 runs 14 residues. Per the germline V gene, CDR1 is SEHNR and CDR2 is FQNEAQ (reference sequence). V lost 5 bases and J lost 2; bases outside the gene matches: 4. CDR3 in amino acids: CASSLRQGAYEQYF. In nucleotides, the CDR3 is TGTGCCAGCAGCCTTCGACAGGGGGCCTACGAGCAGTACTTC.

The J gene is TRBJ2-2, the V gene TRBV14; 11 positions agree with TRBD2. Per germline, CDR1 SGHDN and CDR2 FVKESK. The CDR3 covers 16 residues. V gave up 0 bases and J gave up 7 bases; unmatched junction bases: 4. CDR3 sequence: CASSQDILAGVGELFF. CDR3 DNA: TGTGCCAGCAGCCAAGATATACTAGCGGGAGTCGGGGAGCTGTTTTTT.

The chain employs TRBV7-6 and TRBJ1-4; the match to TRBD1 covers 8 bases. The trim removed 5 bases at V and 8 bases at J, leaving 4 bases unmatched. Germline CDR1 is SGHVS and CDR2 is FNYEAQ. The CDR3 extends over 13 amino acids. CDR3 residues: CASSLGQGEKLFF. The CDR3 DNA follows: TGTGCCAGCAGCCTCGGACAGGGAGAAAAACTGTTTTTT.